This T cell receptor (beta chain) was identified during a study of CD8 T cells in ankylosing spondylitis (dated by TCRdb to about 2017). Describing the broader study: To find TCR variants linked to disease, the study profiled T cell receptor beta repertoires in ankylosing spondylitis patients and healthy donors. The full study cohort comprised around 25 ankylosing spondylitis patients and over 95 healthy donors. Samples of peripheral blood were taken, and for ankylosing spondylitis patients, synovial fluid was collected as well. Summary of the overall study and its limitations: Significant enrichment of the disease-linked clones was reported in matched synovial fluid samples from ankylosing spondylitis patients. A TCR beta motif of about 8 highly homologous amino acid variants appeared characteristic of blood from ankylosing spondylitis patients. The disease-linked clones had a CD8+ phenotype and were found at relatively low frequencies in peripheral blood. Some TCR beta motif variants had previously been reported in synovial fluid and blood of reactive arthritis patients, which suggested common disease-initiation mechanisms.

V loses 2 bases, J loses 1 base, and the germline ends lie 12 bases apart. The CDR3, cysteine through phenylalanine, is 16 amino acids long. Left in the record is the CDR3 DNA by itself, 48 bases read in frame from the first base. Reading the germline V gene (reference sequence) gives CDR1 SEHNR and CDR2 FQNEAQ. A remark on this clonotype: Its antigen remains unidentified. Base quality data are lacking; no much larger clone is found one base away.

For sequencing, an Illumina HiSeq 2500 was employed. TCR beta libraries were prepared by quantitative 5'-RACE with molecular barcodes. As for how the authors treated the data: Disease-linked TCR variants were identified with a new computational method built on a probabilistic model of VDJ rearrangement. The public reads were reprocessed in TCRdb via fastp at Q25 and MiXCR, keeping in-frame beta chains. Entries are consolidated by CDR3 protein sequence, retaining the most common genes and DNA. None of the V and J calls come from the authors' own analysis; TCRdb made them. This sample comprises 650,000 to 800,000 distinct CDR3 sequences, around 20% of them detected only once. The top ten clones comprise about a fifth of the sample.

The TCR originated in a male donor with ankylosing spondylitis. The V and J segments used are TRBV7-9 and TRBJ1-5, with the identity of the D gene unclear. Sequenced sample: blood, either unsorted or a sorted T cell fraction (not recorded which). Here the CDR3 is given as CASSLFPGGSNQPQHF. In nucleotide form, the sequence is TGTGCCAGCAGCTTATTTCCAGGAGGAAGCAATCAGCCCCAGCATTTT.